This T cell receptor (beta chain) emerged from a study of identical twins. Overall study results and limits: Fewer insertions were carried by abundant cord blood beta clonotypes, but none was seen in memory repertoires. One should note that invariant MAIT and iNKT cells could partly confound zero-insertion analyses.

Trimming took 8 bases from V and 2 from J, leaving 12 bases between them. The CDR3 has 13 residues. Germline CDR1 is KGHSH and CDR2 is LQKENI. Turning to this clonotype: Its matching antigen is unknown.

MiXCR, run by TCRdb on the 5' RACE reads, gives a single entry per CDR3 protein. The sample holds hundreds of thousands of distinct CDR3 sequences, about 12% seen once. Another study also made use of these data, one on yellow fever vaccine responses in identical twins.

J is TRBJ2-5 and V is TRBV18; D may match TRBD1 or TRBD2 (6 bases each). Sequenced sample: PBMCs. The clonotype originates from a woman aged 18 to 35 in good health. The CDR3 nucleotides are TGTGCCAGCGCGTGGGGGGCTCAAGAGACCCAGTACTTC. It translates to CASAWGAQETQYF.